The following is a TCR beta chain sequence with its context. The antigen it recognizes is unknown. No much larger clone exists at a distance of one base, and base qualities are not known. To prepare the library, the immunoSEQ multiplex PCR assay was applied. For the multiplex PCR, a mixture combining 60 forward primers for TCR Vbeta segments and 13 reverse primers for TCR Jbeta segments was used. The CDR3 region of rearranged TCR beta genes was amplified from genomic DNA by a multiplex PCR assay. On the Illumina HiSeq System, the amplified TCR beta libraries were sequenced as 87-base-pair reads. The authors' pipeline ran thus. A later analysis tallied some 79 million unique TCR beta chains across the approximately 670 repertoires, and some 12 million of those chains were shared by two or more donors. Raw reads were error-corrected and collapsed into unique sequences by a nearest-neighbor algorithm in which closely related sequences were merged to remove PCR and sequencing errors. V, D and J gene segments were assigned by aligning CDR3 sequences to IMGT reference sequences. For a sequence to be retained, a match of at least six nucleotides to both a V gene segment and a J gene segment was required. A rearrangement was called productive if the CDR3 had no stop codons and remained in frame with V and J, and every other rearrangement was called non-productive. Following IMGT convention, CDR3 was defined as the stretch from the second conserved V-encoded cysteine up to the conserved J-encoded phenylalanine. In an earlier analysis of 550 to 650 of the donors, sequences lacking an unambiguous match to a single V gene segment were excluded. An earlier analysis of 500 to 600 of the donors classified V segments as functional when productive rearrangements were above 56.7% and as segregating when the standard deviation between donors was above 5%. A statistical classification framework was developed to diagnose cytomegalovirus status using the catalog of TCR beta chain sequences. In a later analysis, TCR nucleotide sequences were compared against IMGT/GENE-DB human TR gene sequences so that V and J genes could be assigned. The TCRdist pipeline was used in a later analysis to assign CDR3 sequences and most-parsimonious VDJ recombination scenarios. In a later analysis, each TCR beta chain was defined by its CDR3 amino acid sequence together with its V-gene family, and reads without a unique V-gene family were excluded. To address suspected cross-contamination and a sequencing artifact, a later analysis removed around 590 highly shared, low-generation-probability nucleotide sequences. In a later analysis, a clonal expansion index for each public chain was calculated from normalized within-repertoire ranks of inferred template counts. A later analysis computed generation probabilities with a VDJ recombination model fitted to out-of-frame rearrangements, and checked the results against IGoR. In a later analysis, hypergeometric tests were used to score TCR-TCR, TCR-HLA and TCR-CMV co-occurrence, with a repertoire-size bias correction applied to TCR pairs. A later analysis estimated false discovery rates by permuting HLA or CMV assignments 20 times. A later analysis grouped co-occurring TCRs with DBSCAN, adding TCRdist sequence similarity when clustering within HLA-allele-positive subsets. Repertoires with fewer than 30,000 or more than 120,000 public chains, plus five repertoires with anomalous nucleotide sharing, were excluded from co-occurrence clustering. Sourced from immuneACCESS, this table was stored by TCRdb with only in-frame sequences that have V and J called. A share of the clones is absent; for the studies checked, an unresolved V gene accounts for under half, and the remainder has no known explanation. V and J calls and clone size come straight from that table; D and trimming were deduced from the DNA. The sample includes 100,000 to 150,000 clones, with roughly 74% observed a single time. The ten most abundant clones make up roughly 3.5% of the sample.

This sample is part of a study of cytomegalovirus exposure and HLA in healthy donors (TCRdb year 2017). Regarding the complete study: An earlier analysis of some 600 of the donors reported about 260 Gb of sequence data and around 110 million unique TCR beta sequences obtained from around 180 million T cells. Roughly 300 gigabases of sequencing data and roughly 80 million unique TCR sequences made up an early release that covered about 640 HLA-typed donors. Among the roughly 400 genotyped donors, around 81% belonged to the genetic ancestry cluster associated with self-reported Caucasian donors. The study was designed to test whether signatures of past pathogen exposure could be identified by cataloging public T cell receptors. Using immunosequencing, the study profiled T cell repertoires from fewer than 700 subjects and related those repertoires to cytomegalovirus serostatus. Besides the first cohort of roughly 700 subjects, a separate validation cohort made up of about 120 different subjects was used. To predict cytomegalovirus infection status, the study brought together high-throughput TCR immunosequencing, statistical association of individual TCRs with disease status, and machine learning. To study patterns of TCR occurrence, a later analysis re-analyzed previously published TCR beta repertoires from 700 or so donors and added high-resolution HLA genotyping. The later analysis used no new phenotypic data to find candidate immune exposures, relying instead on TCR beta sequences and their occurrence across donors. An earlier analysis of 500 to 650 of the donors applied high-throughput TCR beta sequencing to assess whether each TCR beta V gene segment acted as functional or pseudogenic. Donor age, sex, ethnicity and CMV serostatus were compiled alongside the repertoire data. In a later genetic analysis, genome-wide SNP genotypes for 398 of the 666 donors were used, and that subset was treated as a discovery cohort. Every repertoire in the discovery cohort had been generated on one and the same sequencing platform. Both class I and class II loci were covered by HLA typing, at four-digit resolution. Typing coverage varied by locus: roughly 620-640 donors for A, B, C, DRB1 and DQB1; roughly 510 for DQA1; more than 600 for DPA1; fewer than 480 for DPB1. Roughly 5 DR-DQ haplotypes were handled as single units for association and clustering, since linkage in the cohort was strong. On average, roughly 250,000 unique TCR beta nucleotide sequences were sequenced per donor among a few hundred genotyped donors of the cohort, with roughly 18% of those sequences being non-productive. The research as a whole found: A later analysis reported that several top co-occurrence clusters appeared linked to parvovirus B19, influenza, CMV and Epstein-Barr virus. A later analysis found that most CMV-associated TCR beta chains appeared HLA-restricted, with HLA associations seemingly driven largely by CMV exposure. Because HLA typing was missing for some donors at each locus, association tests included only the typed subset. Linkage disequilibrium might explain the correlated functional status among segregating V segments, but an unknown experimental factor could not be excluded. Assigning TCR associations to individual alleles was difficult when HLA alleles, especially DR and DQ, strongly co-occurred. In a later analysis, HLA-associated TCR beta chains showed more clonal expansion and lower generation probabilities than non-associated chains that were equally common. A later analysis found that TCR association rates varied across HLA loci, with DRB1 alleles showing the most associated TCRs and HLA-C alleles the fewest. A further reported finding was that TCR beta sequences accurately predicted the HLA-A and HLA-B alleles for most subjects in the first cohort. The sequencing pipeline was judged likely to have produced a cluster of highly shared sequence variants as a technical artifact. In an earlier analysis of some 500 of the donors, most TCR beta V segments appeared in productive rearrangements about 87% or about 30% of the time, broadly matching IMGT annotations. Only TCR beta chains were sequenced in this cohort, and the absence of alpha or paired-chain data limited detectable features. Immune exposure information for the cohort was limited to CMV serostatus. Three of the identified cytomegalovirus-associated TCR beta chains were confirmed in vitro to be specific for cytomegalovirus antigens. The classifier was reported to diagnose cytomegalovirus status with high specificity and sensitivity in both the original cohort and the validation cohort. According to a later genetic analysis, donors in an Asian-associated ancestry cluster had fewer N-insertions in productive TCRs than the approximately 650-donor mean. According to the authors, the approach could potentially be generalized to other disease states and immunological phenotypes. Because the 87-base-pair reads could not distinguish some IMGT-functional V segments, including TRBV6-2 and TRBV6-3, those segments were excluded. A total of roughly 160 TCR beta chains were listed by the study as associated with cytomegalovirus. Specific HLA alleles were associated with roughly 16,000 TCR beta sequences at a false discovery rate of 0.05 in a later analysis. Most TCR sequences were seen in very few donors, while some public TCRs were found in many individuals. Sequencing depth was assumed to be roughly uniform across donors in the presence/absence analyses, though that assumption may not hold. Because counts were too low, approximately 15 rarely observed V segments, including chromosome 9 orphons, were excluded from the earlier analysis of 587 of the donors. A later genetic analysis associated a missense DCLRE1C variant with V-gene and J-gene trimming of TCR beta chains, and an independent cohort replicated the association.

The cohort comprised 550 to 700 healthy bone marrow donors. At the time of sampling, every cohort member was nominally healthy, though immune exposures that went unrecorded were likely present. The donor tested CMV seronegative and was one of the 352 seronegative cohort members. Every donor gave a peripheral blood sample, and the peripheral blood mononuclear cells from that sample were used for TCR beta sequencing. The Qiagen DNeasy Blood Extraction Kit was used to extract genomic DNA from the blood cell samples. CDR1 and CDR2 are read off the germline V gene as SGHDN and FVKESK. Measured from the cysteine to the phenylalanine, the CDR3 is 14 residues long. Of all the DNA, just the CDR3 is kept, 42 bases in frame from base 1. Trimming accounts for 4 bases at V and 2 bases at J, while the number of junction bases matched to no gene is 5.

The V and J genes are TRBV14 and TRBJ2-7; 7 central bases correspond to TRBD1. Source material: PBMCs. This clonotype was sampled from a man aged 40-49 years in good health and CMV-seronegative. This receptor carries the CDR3 CASSPQTGPYEQYF. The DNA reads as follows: TGTGCCAGCAGCCCGCAGACAGGGCCCTACGAGCAGTACTTC.